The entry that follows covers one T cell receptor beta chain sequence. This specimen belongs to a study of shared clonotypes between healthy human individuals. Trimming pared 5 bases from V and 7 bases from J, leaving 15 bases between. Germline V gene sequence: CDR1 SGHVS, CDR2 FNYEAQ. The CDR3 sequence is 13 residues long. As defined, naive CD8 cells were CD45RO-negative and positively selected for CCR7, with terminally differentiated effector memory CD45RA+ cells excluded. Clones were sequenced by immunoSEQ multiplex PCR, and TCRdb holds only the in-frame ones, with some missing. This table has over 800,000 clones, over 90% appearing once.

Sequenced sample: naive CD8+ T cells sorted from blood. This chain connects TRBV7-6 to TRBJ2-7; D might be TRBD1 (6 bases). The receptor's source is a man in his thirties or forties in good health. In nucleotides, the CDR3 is TGTGCCAGCAGCGCTGCGACAGGCCCTGAGCAGTACTTC. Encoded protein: CASSAATGPEQYF.